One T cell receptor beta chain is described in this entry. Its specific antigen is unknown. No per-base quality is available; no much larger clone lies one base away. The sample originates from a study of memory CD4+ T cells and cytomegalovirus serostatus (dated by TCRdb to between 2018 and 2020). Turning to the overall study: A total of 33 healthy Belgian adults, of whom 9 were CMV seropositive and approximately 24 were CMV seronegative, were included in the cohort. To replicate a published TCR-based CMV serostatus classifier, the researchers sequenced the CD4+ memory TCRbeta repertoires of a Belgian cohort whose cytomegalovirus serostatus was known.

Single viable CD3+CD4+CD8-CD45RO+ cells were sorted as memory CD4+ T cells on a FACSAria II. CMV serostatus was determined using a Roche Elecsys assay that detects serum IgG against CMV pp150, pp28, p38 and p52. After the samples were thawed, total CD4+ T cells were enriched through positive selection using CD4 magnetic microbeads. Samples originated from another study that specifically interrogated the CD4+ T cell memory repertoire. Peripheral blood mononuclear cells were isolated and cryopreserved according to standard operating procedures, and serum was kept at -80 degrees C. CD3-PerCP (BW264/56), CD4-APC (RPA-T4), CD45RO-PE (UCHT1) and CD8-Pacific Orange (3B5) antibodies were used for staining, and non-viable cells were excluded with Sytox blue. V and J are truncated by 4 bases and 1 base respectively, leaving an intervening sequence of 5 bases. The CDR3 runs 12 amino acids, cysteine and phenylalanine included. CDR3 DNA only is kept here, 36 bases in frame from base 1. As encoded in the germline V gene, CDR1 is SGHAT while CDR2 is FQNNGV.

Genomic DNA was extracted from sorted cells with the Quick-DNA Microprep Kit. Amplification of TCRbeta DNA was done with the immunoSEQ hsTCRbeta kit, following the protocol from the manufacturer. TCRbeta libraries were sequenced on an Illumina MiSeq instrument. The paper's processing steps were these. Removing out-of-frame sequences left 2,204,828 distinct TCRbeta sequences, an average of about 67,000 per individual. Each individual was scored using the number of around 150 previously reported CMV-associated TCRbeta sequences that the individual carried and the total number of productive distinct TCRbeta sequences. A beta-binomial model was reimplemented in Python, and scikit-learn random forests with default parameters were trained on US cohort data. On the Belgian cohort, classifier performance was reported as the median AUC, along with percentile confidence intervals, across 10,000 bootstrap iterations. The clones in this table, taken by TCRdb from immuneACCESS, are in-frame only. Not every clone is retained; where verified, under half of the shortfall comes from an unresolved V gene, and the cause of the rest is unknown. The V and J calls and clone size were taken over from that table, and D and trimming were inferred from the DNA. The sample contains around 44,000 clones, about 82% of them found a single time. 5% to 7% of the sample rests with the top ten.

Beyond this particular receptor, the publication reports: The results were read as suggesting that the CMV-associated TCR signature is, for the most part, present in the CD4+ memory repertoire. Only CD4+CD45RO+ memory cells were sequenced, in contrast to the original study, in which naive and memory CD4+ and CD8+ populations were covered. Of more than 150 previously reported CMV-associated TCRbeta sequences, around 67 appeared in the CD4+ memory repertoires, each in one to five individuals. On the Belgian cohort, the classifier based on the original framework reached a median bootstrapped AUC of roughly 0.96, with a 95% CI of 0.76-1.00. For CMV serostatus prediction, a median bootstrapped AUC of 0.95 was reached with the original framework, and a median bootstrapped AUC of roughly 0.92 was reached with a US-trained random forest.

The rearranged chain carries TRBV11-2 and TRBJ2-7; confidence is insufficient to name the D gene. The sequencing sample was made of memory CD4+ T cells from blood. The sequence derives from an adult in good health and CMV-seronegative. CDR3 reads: CASSSYSYEQYF. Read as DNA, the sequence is TGTGCCAGCAGCTCTTATTCCTACGAGCAGTACTTC. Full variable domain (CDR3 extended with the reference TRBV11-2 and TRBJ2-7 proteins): EAGVAQSPRYKIIEKRQSVAFWCNPISGHATLYWYQQILGQGPKLLIQFQNNGVVDDSQLPKDRFSAERLKGVDSTLKIQPAKLEDSAVYLCASSSYSYEQYFGPGTRLTVT.